One and the same sample provided the 32 T cell receptor beta chains below, sequenced in a study of T-cell memory formation after mild COVID-19. TCRdb independently ran MiXCR on the 5' RACE reads; one entry per CDR3 protein. The sample includes 470,000 or so distinct CDR3 sequences, approximately 25% seen only once; the top ten take under 15%. Sequencing was done on a sample of PBMCs or a T cell subset sorted from them (not recorded which). The source of these receptors is an adult woman who had mild COVID-19 (a few samples of this study predate the infection). Cell type and time point are not known.

The chain has TRBV7-9 and TRBJ2-1; D unresolved. The V and J ends lost 5 bases and 5 bases respectively, with 13 bases between them. Germline V CDR1 and CDR2: SEHNR, FQNEAQ (reference sequence). CDR3 length: 14 residues. The CDR3 DNA sequence: TGTGCCAGCAGCCATCCACGGACGGACAATGAGCAGTTCTTC. Its protein product is CASSHPRTDNEQFF. Filled out from reference TRBV7-9 and TRBJ2-1, the complete variable domain reads DTGVSQNPRHKITKRGQNVTFRCDPISEHNRLYWYRQTLGQGPEFLTYFQNEAQLEKSRLLSDRFSAERPKGSFSTLEIQRTEQGDSAMYLCASSHPRTDNEQFFGPGTRLTVL.

This clonotype has a handful of counts. The rearrangement joins TRBV12-3 or TRBV12-4 to TRBJ1-5, with D possibly TRBD1 on 5 matching bases. Trimming removed 3 bases at V and 7 bases at J, with 10 bases between. This CDR3 comprises 13 residues. CDR3 region: CASSFRVDQPQHF. The DNA of the CDR3 is TGTGCCAGCAGTTTCAGGGTGGACCAGCCCCAGCATTTT.

The gene calls are TRBV6-5 and TRBJ1-3; the match to TRBD1 covers 8 bases. CDR1 is MNHEY, CDR2 SVGAGI, per germline. Trimming removed 8 bases from V and 0 bases from J; junction bases left unmatched: 6. The CDR3 extends over 15 amino acids. The CDR3 bases are TGTGCCAGCGCCACAGGGGGATTCTCTGGAAACACCATATATTTT. This translates into CASATGGFSGNTIYF.

The J gene is TRBJ2-1, the V gene TRBV9; 7 bases map to TRBD1. The junction had 4 bases not matched to a gene; V was cut back by 3 bases and J by 4 bases. Germline lookup yields CDR1 SGDLS and CDR2 YYNGEE. This CDR3 has 14 amino acids. The chain's CDR3 is CASSAPGQYNEQFF. The DNA for the CDR3 is TGTGCCAGCAGCGCCCCGGGACAGTACAATGAGCAGTTCTTC.

The genes are TRBV12-3 or TRBV12-4 and TRBJ2-2, with a weak D call TRBD1 (7 bases). This CDR3 region has 15 residues. The germline V and J ends were trimmed by 8 bases and 7 bases, with 20 bases remaining between them. CDR3 region: CASLPEGGGSGELFF. The CDR3 DNA is TGTGCCAGCCTACCCGAAGGAGGGGGCAGCGGGGAGCTGTTTTTT.

This chain uses TRBV7-2 with TRBJ2-3; D is tentatively TRBD1 or TRBD2 (5 bases each). V lost 5 bases and J lost 6, with 15 bases in between. The CDR3 length is 14 residues. Germline V gives CDR1 SGHTA, CDR2 FQGNSA. CDR3 in amino acids: CASSPPGTQDTQYF. The CDR3 nucleotides read TGTGCCAGCAGCCCCCCCGGGACCCAGGATACGCAGTATTTT.

This clonotype was seen only a few times. The J gene is TRBJ2-7, the V gene TRBV20-1; 8 positions agree with TRBD2. The ends lost 2 bases at V and 3 bases at J; junction bases unmatched: 9. The CDR3 covers 15 residues. The germline V gene encodes CDR1 DFQATT and CDR2 SNEGSKA (reference sequence). The CDR3 DNA is TGCAGTGCTAGAAGGGTGGCGGGAGGTCTCTACGAGCAGTACTTC. Translating it yields CSARRVAGGLYEQYF.

This chain connects TRBV27 to TRBJ1-5; possible D gene TRBD1, 5 bases. V lost 2 bases and J lost 2, with 13 bases in between. CDR1 and CDR2 from the germline V gene are MNHEY and SMNVEV (reference sequence). This CDR3 comprises 16 residues. CDR3 in amino acids: CASSLGGAIGNQPQHF. CDR3 bases: TGTGCCAGCAGTTTAGGAGGGGCCATTGGCAATCAGCCCCAGCATTTT.

The chain combines TRBV4-1 with TRBJ2-7, with 9 bases matching TRBD1. The CDR3 extends over 18 amino acids. Per the germline V gene, CDR1 is MGHRA and CDR2 is YSYEKL. With 2 bases clipped from V and 4 bases from J, the junction kept 15 bases outside the gene matches. In DNA form, the CDR3 reads TGCGCCAGCAGCCAAAAACCGGACAGGGGACTTTCCTTTTACGAGCAGTACTTC. Amino acid sequence: CASSQKPDRGLSFYEQYF.

This chain links TRBV18 with TRBJ2-1, with a weak D call TRBD2 (7 bases). The V end lost 0 bases, the J end lost 5 bases, and 14 bases lay between the germline ends. Germline CDR1 is KGHSH and CDR2 is LQKENI. The CDR3 loop spans 16 amino acids. CDR3 loop: CASSPPVTGGHNEQFF. The CDR3 bases are TGTGCCAGCTCACCACCGGTGACGGGGGGCCACAATGAGCAGTTCTTC. Variable domain in full (rest from reference TRBV18 and TRBJ2-1): NAGVMQNPRHLVRRRGQEARLRCSPMKGHSHVYWYRQLPEEGLKFMVYLQKENIIDESGMPKERFSAEFPKEGPSILRIQQVVRGDSAAYFCASSPPVTGGHNEQFFGPGTRLTVL.

The chain is built from TRBV12-3 or TRBV12-4 and TRBJ1-5; D remains unclear. The CDR3 has 17 amino acids. V gave up 5 bases and J gave up 2 bases, with 19 bases separating them. CDR3 loop: CASSEAELIVGNQPQHF. CDR3 nucleotides: TGTGCCAGCAGTGAGGCAGAGCTTATAGTCGGCAATCAGCCCCAGCATTTT.

The CDR3 region is CASSYASGLYEQFF. In DNA, the CDR3 is TGTGCCAGCAGTTACGCTAGCGGGCTCTATGAGCAGTTCTTC. The V gene is TRBV6-5, the J gene TRBJ2-1, with 8 bases that match TRBD2. Trimming removed 2 bases from V and 8 bases from J; junction bases left unmatched: 5. This CDR3 is built from 14 residues. Germline V gene lookup returns CDR1 MNHEY and CDR2 SVGAGI.

The chain uses TRBV2 and TRBJ1-2; 7 bases line up with TRBD1. Germline V lookup: CDR1 SNHLY, CDR2 FYNNEI. The CDR3 contains 17 residues. V gave up 2 bases and J gave up 4 bases; unmatched junction bases: 13. CDR3 region: CASSESKTGAWGYGYTF. CDR3 nucleotide sequence: TGTGCCAGCAGTGAATCGAAAACAGGGGCCTGGGGCTATGGCTACACCTTC.

Here the CDR3 DNA reads TGTGCCAGCAGTTTAGCGTCAGGCCTGATCACAGATACGCAGTATTTT. Translating it yields CASSLASGLITDTQYF. The V call is TRBV12-3 or TRBV12-4, the J call TRBJ2-3, with D unclear. The CDR3 is 16 amino acids. V shed 0 bases and J shed 2 bases, with 12 bases lying between them.

The chain uses TRBV4-2 and TRBJ1-1; the D is unclear. Trimming removed 4 bases at V and 7 bases at J, with 22 bases between. From germline, CDR1 is LGHNA and CDR2 YNFKEQ. The CDR3 loop spans 16 amino acids. This CDR3 is CASSRGGGRPSSEAFF. The CDR3 nucleotides are TGTGCCAGCAGCCGAGGAGGAGGGCGCCCCTCCAGTGAAGCTTTCTTT.

This clonotype was counted a single time. The genes are TRBV6-5 and TRBJ1-6, with D tentatively TRBD1 (5 bases). Germline V gene sequence: CDR1 MNHEY, CDR2 SVGAGI. This CDR3 contains 14 residues. V lost 8 bases, J lost 5 bases, and 13 bases lay in between. The DNA of the CDR3 is TGTGCCAGCGCTCGGGGACGGCATAATTCACCCCTCCACTTT. Translated, it gives CASARGRHNSPLHF.

The table lists this clonotype with a few counts. This chain joins TRBV23-1 and TRBJ1-3; the D gene is possibly TRBD1 (6 bases). TRBV23-1 is annotated as an ORF whose role is uncertain. This CDR3 contains 16 residues. Trimming took 5 bases from V and 0 from J, leaving 14 bases between them. The CDR3 DNA reads as TGCGCCAGCAGTTGCACAGGGTACCTCTCTGGAAACACCATATATTTT. This sequence encodes CASSCTGYLSGNTIYF.

This clonotype has just a few counts. The J gene is TRBJ2-7, the V gene TRBV30; D gene ambiguous. CDR3 size: 13 residues. Per germline, CDR1 GTSNPN and CDR2 SVGIG (reference sequence). V lost 4 bases to trimming and J lost 2 bases, with 12 bases between them. In nucleotides, the CDR3 is TGTGCCTGGACCTCGGGCCTAACCTACGAGCAGTACTTC. The encoded protein is CAWTSGLTYEQYF.

This clonotype was detected only a few times. The chain has TRBV5-1 and TRBJ2-6; D is possibly TRBD1 (6 bases). CDR3 length equals 15 residues. The V end was cut by 2 bases, the J end by 4 bases, with 10 bases between. The germline V gene has CDR1 SGHRS and CDR2 YFSETQ. The CDR3 is CASSLQGTGANVLTF. In DNA, the CDR3 is TGCGCCAGCAGCTTACAGGGAACCGGGGCCAACGTCCTGACTTTC. The full variable domain, with the rest looked up from reference TRBV5-1 and TRBJ2-6, is KAGVTQTPRYLIKTRGQQVTLSCSPISGHRSVSWYQQTPGQGLQFLFEYFSETQRNKGNFPGRFSGRQFSNSRSEMNVSTLELGDSALYLCASSLQGTGANVLTFGAGSRLTVL.

V usage is TRBV6-2 or TRBV6-3 and J usage is TRBJ2-2; D is ambiguous. The CDR3 runs to 15 residues. With 7 bases removed from V and 0 bases from J, the gap between germline ends came to 12 bases. CDR1 and CDR2 (germline): MNHEY, SVGEGT. This chain's CDR3 is CASITRLANTGELFF. As DNA, the CDR3 is TGTGCCAGCATCACCCGGCTAGCGAACACCGGGGAGCTGTTTTTT.

The chain couples TRBV18 to TRBJ2-5, with D perhaps TRBD1 (6 bases). Looked up from germline, CDR1 is KGHSH and CDR2 is LQKENI. The ends were cut back, 4 bases at V and 1 base at J, with 13 bases in the middle. The CDR3 runs to 15 residues. CDR3 bases: TGTGCCAGCTCACAAGACAGGTCAACCCAAGAGACCCAGTACTTC. This gives the protein CASSQDRSTQETQYF.

This clonotype was picked up a small number of times. The V call is TRBV5-4, the J call TRBJ1-3; D remains ambiguous. CDR1 SGHNT and CDR2 YYREEE come from the germline V gene (reference sequence). V was pared by 3 bases and J by 8 bases, with 12 bases between. This CDR3 region has 13 residues. The CDR3, as DNA: TGTGCCAGCAGCTCAGATATTGGGGACACCATATATTTT. Translation: CASSSDIGDTIYF. The entire variable domain, with the rest obtained from reference TRBV5-4 and TRBJ1-3, is as follows: ETGVTQSPTHLIKTRGQQVTLRCSSQSGHNTVSWYQQALGQGPQFIFQYYREEENGRGNFPPRFSGLQFPNYSSELNVNALELDDSALYLCASSSDIGDTIYFGEGSWLTVV.

The rearrangement uses TRBV5-1 and TRBJ2-2, with D possibly being TRBD1 or TRBD2 (5 bases each). The CDR3 length is 15 residues. V was trimmed by 3 bases and J by 4 bases, leaving 13 bases between them. Germline CDR1 SGHRS, CDR2 YFSETQ. The CDR3 bases are TGCGCCAGCAGCTCCCGGGGTACAGGCACCGGGGAGCTGTTTTTT. It codes for CASSSRGTGTGELFF.

The chain couples TRBV11-2 to TRBJ1-2; D remains unclear. Germline CDR1 SGHAT, CDR2 FQNNGV. CDR3 length equals 13 residues. V shed 5 bases and J shed 5 bases, with 12 bases lying between them. CDR3 protein: CASSTAAGYGYTF. CDR3 DNA: TGTGCCAGCAGCACCGCCGCCGGTTATGGCTACACCTTC.

The rearrangement uses TRBV30 and TRBJ2-5, with 10 bases that match TRBD2. CDR3 length: 14 amino acids. The trim removed 5 bases at V and 3 bases at J, leaving 6 bases unmatched. The germline V gene has CDR1 GTSNPN and CDR2 SVGIG (reference sequence). DNA for the CDR3: TGTGCCTGGGCTTTAGCGGGGGGCGAAGAGACCCAGTACTTC. Protein: CAWALAGGEETQYF.

This clonotype showed up just a few times. This chain joins TRBV9 and TRBJ1-1, with TRBD1 matching over 7 bases. Germline loops: CDR1 SGDLS, CDR2 YYNGEE. V lost 2 bases and J lost 1; bases outside the gene matches: 2. This CDR3 contains 14 residues. The DNA of the CDR3 is TGTGCCAGCAGCGTGGGACAGTCGAACACTGAAGCTTTCTTT. Translation: CASSVGQSNTEAFF.

The V and J genes are TRBV6-2 or TRBV6-3 and TRBJ1-1; D gene uncertain. Germline V lookup: CDR1 MNHEY, CDR2 SVGEGT. CDR3 size: 14 residues. Trimming left V 2 bases short and J 0 bases short, with 7 bases between. CDR3 in amino acids: CASSYVRMNTEAFF. For the CDR3, the DNA is TGTGCCAGCAGTTACGTGCGAATGAACACTGAAGCTTTCTTT.

V is TRBV20-1 and J is TRBJ1-1; tentatively, D is TRBD1 (5 bases). The germline gives CDR1 DFQATT, CDR2 SNEGSKA (reference sequence). V was cut by 1 base and J by 3 bases, with 12 bases left in between. CDR3 size: 14 residues. CDR3 loop: CSARGLMGDTEAFF. In DNA form, the CDR3 reads TGCAGTGCTAGAGGGCTGATGGGGGACACTGAAGCTTTCTTT.

The rearrangement links TRBV7-9 to TRBJ2-7; 9 bases line up with TRBD2. Unmatched junction bases numbered 6, after V lost 4 bases and J lost 2 bases. CDR1 and CDR2 (germline): SEHNR, FQNEAQ (reference sequence). The CDR3 spans 15 residues. The CDR3 is CASSYGLASAYEQYF. The DNA for the CDR3 is TGTGCCAGCAGCTACGGACTAGCGAGCGCCTACGAGCAGTACTTC.

The sample holds one count of this clonotype. The chain carries TRBV20-1 and TRBJ2-7; no clear D gene. Germline V gene data show CDR1 as DFQATT and CDR2 as SNEGSKA (reference sequence). V was trimmed by 1 base and J by 3 bases, leaving 19 bases between them. The CDR3 totals 16 residues. The CDR3 sequence is CSARVFRSPPHYEQYF. In DNA, the CDR3 is TGCAGTGCTAGAGTCTTTCGTAGTCCCCCTCACTACGAGCAGTACTTC.

This clonotype was found many times. The chain couples TRBV7-9 to TRBJ2-1, with D unresolved. The length of the CDR3 is 15 residues. Per the germline V gene, CDR1 is SEHNR and CDR2 is FQNEAQ (reference sequence). Between the trimmed V and J ends, which lost 5 bases and 1 base, there was a span of 12 bases. CDR3 sequence reads: CASSPGLGSYNEQFF. Here the CDR3 DNA reads TGTGCCAGCAGCCCGGGCCTGGGGTCCTACAATGAGCAGTTCTTC.

The V gene is TRBV9, the J gene TRBJ2-1, with 13 bases fitting TRBD2. The germline V gene encodes CDR1 SGDLS and CDR2 YYNGEE. V was pared by 5 bases and J by 4 bases, with 6 bases of the junction left unmatched. CDR3 length: 16 amino acids. CDR3 residues: CASRPTSGGSYNEQFF. Written as DNA, the CDR3 is TGTGCCAGCAGGCCGACTAGCGGGGGGTCTTACAATGAGCAGTTCTTC. The full variable domain, completed using reference TRBV9 and TRBJ2-1, is DSGVTQTPKHLITATGQRVTLRCSPRSGDLSVYWYQQSLDQGLQFLIQYYNGEERAKGNILERFSAQQFPDLHSELNLSSLELGDSALYFCASRPTSGGSYNEQFFGPGTRLTVL.